This T cell receptor beta chain was captured in a study of cytomegalovirus exposure and HLA in healthy donors. To note about this clone: Its target is unknown.

Vbeta (60) and Jbeta (13) primers were used in the PCR. Generated by immunoSEQ multiplex PCR, the TCRdb table keeps only in-frame clones and is missing some. The data hold some 92,000 clones, with approximately 79% observed a single time. Trimming took 6 bases from V and 6 from J; bases not matched to a gene: 6. The CDR3 spans 14 residues. Germline values: CDR1 MGHDK, CDR2 SYGVNS. Findings of the study overall: TCR beta V segments were, for the most part, productive about 87% or about 30% of the time in an earlier analysis. The CMV antigen specificity of a few CMV-associated chains was confirmed through in vitro analysis.

This TCR was recovered from a man under 40 in good health and CMV-seronegative. This chain connects TRBV25-1 to TRBJ1-4; 8 bases are a match to TRBD1. Sequencing was carried out using PBMCs. Written as DNA, the CDR3 is TGTGCCAGCAGGGCCGGGACAGGATATGAAAAACTGTTTTTT. Its protein product is CASRAGTGYEKLFF.